Described below is a single T cell receptor (beta chain) sequence and its context. Clones were read by immunoSEQ multiplex PCR, and TCRdb kept only the in-frame ones, dropping some. The sample has 100,000 to 150,000 clones, 65% to 90% seen once. This sample is part of a study of T cell responses to AZD1222 COVID-19 vaccine. CDR1 is LGHNA, CDR2 YNFKEQ, per germline. Trimming shortened V by 1 base and J by 2 bases, and 15 bases separated the two germline ends. The CDR3 is 17 amino acids. The rearrangement links TRBV4-2 to TRBJ2-1; D is perhaps TRBD1 (6 bases). This specimen consisted of peripheral blood, obtained 28 days after the second dose of the MenACWY control vaccine. The sequence was obtained from an adult who received the MenACWY meningococcal vaccine as a control. The CDR3 here is CASSQVNPWGPYNEQFF. CDR3 bases: TGTGCCAGCAGCCAAGTGAACCCCTGGGGGCCCTACAATGAGCAGTTCTTC.